This T cell receptor beta chain derives from a study of blood T cell repertoires in COVID-19. Source study methods: For nucleated cells, counts were estimated from reference gene primer amplification. The protocol was immunoSEQ multiplex PCR, while the TCRdb copy is restricted to in-frame clones and leaves out a portion. V and J calls and clone size follow that table, whereas D and trimming were derived from the DNA. The table shows hundreds of thousands of clones, with roughly 85% occurring only once. V lost 2 bases to trimming and J lost 4 bases, with 12 bases between them. Germline loops: CDR1 MDHEN, CDR2 SYDVKM. The CDR3 has 16 amino acids.

The sequence derives from a man aged 50-60 years with COVID-19, enrolled during active disease. The V call is TRBV28, the J call TRBJ1-6; D perhaps matches TRBD1 (5 bases). The sample was peripheral blood. In DNA form, the CDR3 reads TGTGCCAGCAGTTTACACACAGGTTCTTATAATTCACCCCTCCACTTT. Protein product: CASSLHTGSYNSPLHF.